This T cell receptor (beta chain) was observed in a study of blood T cells in healthy people across ages. Study findings and constraints: The lack of PBMC sorting stopped any conclusive naive versus antigen-experienced comparison.

Regarding this clonotype: The antigen is undetermined.

This CDR3 is 14 amino acids long. V was shortened by 7 bases and J by 0 bases, with 7 bases between the two germline ends. PCR was performed a second time for about 6 to 12 cycles using a sample-barcoded 5' primer and a J-beta primer mix. TCRdb fed the 5' RACE reads into MiXCR, producing one record per CDR3 protein. This table holds roughly 730,000 distinct CDR3 sequences, more than 55% found once. Sequencing input: blood. This chain links TRBV12-3 or TRBV12-4 with TRBJ2-6; D remains unclear. The clonotype originates from a middle-aged man in good health. Here the CDR3 reads CASIRSSGANVLTF. The CDR3 DNA follows: TGTGCCAGCATAAGGAGCTCTGGGGCCAACGTCCTGACTTTC.